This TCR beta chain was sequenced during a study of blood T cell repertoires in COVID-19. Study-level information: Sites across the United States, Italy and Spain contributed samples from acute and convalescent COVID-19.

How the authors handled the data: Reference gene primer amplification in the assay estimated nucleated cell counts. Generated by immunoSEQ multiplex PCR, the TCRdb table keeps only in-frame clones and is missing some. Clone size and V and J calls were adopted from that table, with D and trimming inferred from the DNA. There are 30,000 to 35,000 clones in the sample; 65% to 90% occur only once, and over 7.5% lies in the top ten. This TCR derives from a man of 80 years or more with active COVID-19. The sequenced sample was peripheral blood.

As DNA, the CDR3 is TGTGCCAGCAGAAAACTACTCTCGGCGTCGGAGACCCAGTACTTC. Amino acids: CASRKLLSASETQYF. The V and J genes are TRBV28 and TRBJ2-5; the D is unclear. V dropped 6 bases and J dropped 5 bases, with 19 bases sitting between them. Germline V gene lookup returns CDR1 MDHEN and CDR2 SYDVKM. This CDR3 is 15 amino acids long. The whole variable domain, filled in from reference TRBV28 and TRBJ2-5, reads DVKVTQSSRYLVKRTGEKVFLECVQDMDHENMFWYRQDPGLGLRLIYFSYDVKMKEKGDIPEGYSVSREKKERFSLILESASTNQTSMYLCASRKLLSASETQYFGPGTRLLVL.